One and the same sample provided the 14 T cell receptor beta chains below, sequenced in a study of blood T cell repertoires in COVID-19. TCRdb's copy holds only in-frame clones and misses some; the assay was immunoSEQ multiplex PCR. The data hold about 220,000 clones, with 87% observed a single time. The sample taken for sequencing was PBMCs or T cells enriched from blood (not recorded which). Receptor source: a woman aged 25 to 39 with acute COVID-19.

The chain couples TRBV7-9 to TRBJ1-3; maybe TRBD1 (6 bases). This CDR3 has 14 amino acids. V was pared by 5 bases and J by 4 bases, with 12 bases between. Germline V lookup: CDR1 SEHNR, CDR2 FQNEAQ (reference sequence). DNA for the CDR3: TGTGCCAGCAGCACGCAGGGGAGCGGAAACACCATATATTTT. This encodes CASSTQGSGNTIYF.

CDR3 coding DNA: TGTGCCAGCCGACACAGGGGAAACACTGAAGCTTTCTTT. This gives the protein CASRHRGNTEAFF. The J gene is TRBJ1-1, the V gene TRBV5-4; TRBD1 agrees at 7 bases. The V segment lost 7 bases and the J segment 2 bases; nucleotides outside the gene matches: 5. The CDR3 contains 13 residues. Germline V gene data show CDR1 as SGHNT and CDR2 as YYREEE (reference sequence).

V usage is TRBV12-3 or TRBV12-4 and J usage is TRBJ2-7, with D perhaps matching TRBD1 (5 bases). The CDR3 sequence is 13 residues long. Deletions cut 2 bases from V and 2 bases from J, with 7 bases between. The CDR3 DNA is TGTGCCAGCAGTTTATTCAGGGCCTACGAGCAGTACTTC. It encodes CASSLFRAYEQYF.

The chain links TRBV4-3 to TRBJ2-7; TRBD1 matches 7 bases. CDR1 is LGHNA and CDR2 is YSLEER in the germline V gene. The CDR3 totals 15 residues. V trimming: 0 bases; J trimming: 3 bases; junction bases outside the gene matches: 5. The CDR3, as DNA: TGCGCCAGCAGCCAAGATTACGGGGACAGCTACGAGCAGTACTTC. The encoded protein is CASSQDYGDSYEQYF.

The count of this clone is one. The J gene is TRBJ1-6, the V gene TRBV4-3, with D possibly TRBD1 on 6 matching bases. Trimming left V 2 bases short and J 7 bases short, with 12 bases between. This CDR3 contains 15 residues. Germline V lookup: CDR1 LGHNA, CDR2 YSLEER. CDR3 amino acids: CASSQYRVGNSPLHF. The DNA for the CDR3 is TGCGCCAGCAGCCAATACAGGGTGGGGAATTCACCCCTCCACTTT.

The chain uses TRBV5-4 and TRBJ1-1; D is possibly TRBD1 (6 bases). Trimming removed 4 bases at V and 2 bases at J, with 15 bases between. The V gene's germline CDR1 is SGHNT and CDR2 YYREEE (reference sequence). This CDR3 is 15 amino acids long. The CDR3 DNA is TGTGCCAGCAGCCAGGCCGACAGGCCTAACACTGAAGCTTTCTTT. Protein sequence: CASSQADRPNTEAFF.

The chain is built from TRBV18 and TRBJ1-2, with 9 bases fitting TRBD1. Germline CDR1 reads KGHSH; CDR2 reads LQKENI. V shed 2 bases and J 3 bases; nucleotides not matched to a gene: 1. This CDR3 is 14 amino acids long. CDR3 bases: TGTGCCAGCTCACCAACAGGGGGCTACTATGGCTACACCTTC. It is translated as CASSPTGGYYGYTF.

This rearrangement joins TRBV2 to TRBJ1-2, with D unresolved. Trimming took off 4 bases at V and 7 bases at J, with 13 bases between the two ends. The CDR3 loop spans 13 amino acids. CDR1 and CDR2 (germline): SNHLY, FYNNEI. CDR3 amino acids: CASSVAVVGGYTF. The CDR3 bases are TGTGCCAGCAGTGTTGCGGTAGTCGGTGGCTACACCTTC.

This clone was seen a few times. The DNA for the CDR3 is TGCGCCAGCAGCTTGAAAACAGGGGGGAGAGATACGCAGTATTTT. Translating gives CASSLKTGGRDTQYF. The rearrangement links TRBV5-1 to TRBJ2-3, with 8 positions matching TRBD1. The germline V gene encodes CDR1 SGHRS and CDR2 YFSETQ. The CDR3 is 15 residues long. The J segment lost 5 bases and the V segment lost 1 base, leaving 6 bases of the junction unmatched.

The J gene is TRBJ1-3, the V gene TRBV9; D not certain. V was cut by 4 bases and J by 8 bases, with 19 bases left in between. Per the germline V gene, CDR1 is SGDLS and CDR2 is YYNGEE. CDR3 length: 15 amino acids. The CDR3 coding sequence is TGTGCCAGCAGCCCCGAGGTAGGCCACCGTGACACCATATATTTT. Translated: CASSPEVGHRDTIYF.

The V call is TRBV6-6, the J call TRBJ1-5; maybe TRBD1 (6 bases). The germline gives CDR1 MNHNY, CDR2 SVGAGI (reference sequence). The CDR3 totals 15 residues. The ends were cut back, 7 bases at V and 2 bases at J, with 15 bases in the middle. CDR3 in amino acids: CASTPQGGGNQPQHF. Here the CDR3 DNA reads TGTGCCAGCACCCCACAGGGAGGGGGCAATCAGCCCCAGCATTTT.

The rearrangement links TRBV3-1 (or the pseudogene TRBV3-2) to TRBJ2-1; the D gene is possibly TRBD2 (5 bases). The V end was cut by 3 bases, the J end by 10 bases, with 10 bases between. CDR1 and CDR2 from the germline V gene are LGHDT and YNNKEL (reference sequence). The CDR3 runs 12 residues. This chain's CDR3 is CASSHGPGEQFF. The CDR3 coding sequence is TGTGCCAGCAGCCATGGGCCGGGAGAGCAGTTCTTC.

The chain is built from TRBV19 and TRBJ2-1; 9 nucleotides agree with TRBD1. The germline gives CDR1 LNHDA, CDR2 SQIVND (reference sequence). The CDR3 consists of 12 residues. Losses at the gene ends were 8 bases for V and 7 bases for J; bases not matched to a gene: 3. The CDR3 is CASRDRDNEQFF. CDR3 sequence (DNA): TGTGCCAGTCGGGACAGGGATAATGAGCAGTTCTTC.

V and J are TRBV24-1 and TRBJ1-2; perhaps TRBD1 as D (6 bases). Germline CDR1 is KGHDR and CDR2 is SFDVKD. The CDR3 has 13 amino acids. Trimming removed 1 base at V and 9 bases at J, with 11 bases between. For the CDR3, the DNA is TGTGCCACCAGTGATTTTAGGGGGATGAGCTACACCTTC. Translated, it gives CATSDFRGMSYTF.